The 29 T cell receptor beta chains presented below share a single source sample, sequenced in a study of shared clonotypes between healthy human individuals. The assay was immunoSEQ multiplex PCR, and TCRdb's table has in-frame clones only and misses some. The table lists roughly 2.4 million clones, approximately 96% of them singletons, with roughly 0.13% in the top ten. The specimen was naive CD4+ T cells sorted from blood. The subset denotes: CD45RA+ positively selected. The receptors come from a man younger than 35 in good health.

The chain employs TRBV6-1 and TRBJ2-2; 7 bases line up with TRBD2. Trimming cost V 2 bases and J 4 bases; bases outside gene matches: 7. Germline values: CDR1 MNHNS, CDR2 SASEGT. The CDR3 extends over 16 amino acids. The CDR3 bases are TGTGCCAGCAGTGAAAGGGCGGGAGCGAGCACCGGGGAGCTGTTTTTT. It yields the protein CASSERAGASTGELFF.

The chain joins TRBV6-1 to TRBJ2-2; 8 nucleotides agree with TRBD1. Germline values: CDR1 MNHNS, CDR2 SASEGT. J gave up 1 base and V 1 base, and 5 bases lay outside the gene matches. This CDR3 is 17 amino acids long. The CDR3 protein is CASSEVTGVMNTGELFF. For the CDR3, the DNA is TGTGCCAGCAGTGAAGTGACAGGGGTGATGAACACCGGGGAGCTGTTTTTT.

The rearrangement links TRBV19 to TRBJ1-1; 9 bases match TRBD1. Trimming cost V 7 bases and J 10 bases; bases outside gene matches: 13. The germline CDR1 and CDR2 sequences are LNHDA and SQIVND (reference sequence). The CDR3 has 14 amino acids. CDR3 coding DNA: TGTGCCAGTAATAACAGGGGGCTGCTGATAGGAGCTTTCTTT. Its translation: CASNNRGLLIGAFF.

V is TRBV7-9 and J is TRBJ1-3; D unresolved. The CDR3 sequence is 15 residues long. CDR1 and CDR2 from the germline V gene are SEHNR and FQNEAQ (reference sequence). Trimming took off 5 bases at V and 2 bases at J, with 13 bases between the two ends. The CDR3 DNA reads TGTGCCAGCAGCCCGCCGGGGAGTACTGGAAACACCATATATTTT. This gives the protein CASSPPGSTGNTIYF.

CDR3 protein: CAISGTSGGPDTQYF. As DNA, the CDR3 is TGTGCCATCAGTGGAACTAGCGGGGGACCAGATACGCAGTATTTT. The chain recombines TRBV10-3 with TRBJ2-3; 11 bases are a match to TRBD2. The junction had 4 bases not matched to a gene; V was cut back by 4 bases and J by 4 bases. The CDR3 totals 15 residues. Germline CDR1 is ENHRY and CDR2 is SYGVKD.

The chain links TRBV6-1 to TRBJ2-3; D is undetermined. Trimming shortened V by 7 bases and J by 6 bases, and 11 bases separated the two germline ends. The CDR3 has 12 amino acids. The germline V gene encodes CDR1 MNHNS and CDR2 SASEGT. The CDR3 spells CASKKGTDTQYF. The CDR3 nucleotides read TGTGCCAGCAAGAAGGGAACGGATACGCAGTATTTT.

The CDR3 protein is CASSPRYETEAFF. For the CDR3, the DNA is TGTGCCAGCTCACCTCGGTACGAGACTGAAGCTTTCTTT. This chain connects TRBV18 to TRBJ1-1; D uncertain. V was pared by 3 bases and J by 5 bases, with 10 bases between. Germline V CDR1 and CDR2: KGHSH, LQKENI. CDR3 size: 13 residues.

This clone showed up just once. CDR3 DNA sequence: TGTGCCAGCAGTCGGGACAGGATGAACACTGAAGCTTTCTTT. Protein: CASSRDRMNTEAFF. V gene TRBV6-6 combines with J gene TRBJ1-1; 8 bases agree with TRBD1. From germline, CDR1 is MNHNY and CDR2 SVGAGI (reference sequence). This CDR3 comprises 14 residues. V dropped 5 bases and J dropped 0; count of bases not matched to a gene: 2.

The chain joins TRBV11-2 to TRBJ2-7; 7 bases agree with TRBD1. The ends lost 0 bases at V and 2 bases at J; junction bases unmatched: 7. Germline CDR1 SGHAT, CDR2 FQNNGV. The CDR3 covers 16 residues. The CDR3 DNA reads as TGTGCCAGCAGCTTAGATCCCGGGACAGACCCCTACGAGCAGTACTTC. Translation: CASSLDPGTDPYEQYF.

The rearrangement joins TRBV18 to TRBJ2-7; D unresolved. Germline CDR1 reads KGHSH; CDR2 reads LQKENI. V was clipped by 2 bases and J by 5 bases, with 10 bases between them. CDR3 size: 13 residues. CDR3 coding DNA: TGTGCCAGCTCACCAGGGTTTGGCAACGAGCAGTACTTC. Protein sequence: CASSPGFGNEQYF.

The chain joins TRBV9 to TRBJ1-2; D is unresolved. This CDR3 contains 13 residues. The germline V gene encodes CDR1 SGDLS and CDR2 YYNGEE. V lost 3 bases and J 4 bases, leaving 10 bases between the germline ends. This CDR3 is CASSANEGYGYTF. In DNA, the CDR3 is TGTGCCAGCAGCGCCAATGAGGGCTATGGCTACACCTTC.

The gene calls are TRBV10-3 and TRBJ1-1; no definite D call. Trimming removed 2 bases at V and 0 bases at J, with 7 bases between. This CDR3 has 14 residues. Germline V gene lookup returns CDR1 ENHRY and CDR2 SYGVKD. This chain's CDR3 is CAISETNLNTEAFF. The CDR3 coding sequence is TGTGCCATCAGTGAGACCAACCTGAACACTGAAGCTTTCTTT.

V is TRBV6-6 and J is TRBJ2-1, with 7 bases fitting TRBD2. CDR1 MNHNY and CDR2 SVGAGI come from the germline V gene (reference sequence). CDR3 length equals 16 residues. Trimming took 6 bases from V and 0 from J; bases not matched to a gene: 8. The CDR3 region has the DNA TGTGCCAGCAGACCTCCCCTAGCGGTCTCCTACAATGAGCAGTTCTTC. Translating gives CASRPPLAVSYNEQFF.

Worth noting for this clone: The same CDR3 can be traced to other DNA sequences in this sample. The CDR3 DNA follows: TGCGCCAGCAGCTTGGAAGGCCCAGCAACTAATGAAAAACTGTTTTTT. It yields the protein CASSLEGPATNEKLFF. The chain couples TRBV5-1 to TRBJ1-4; D uncertain. Germline V lookup: CDR1 SGHRS, CDR2 YFSETQ. Trimming left V 0 bases short and J 0 bases short, with 9 bases between. CDR3 length: 16 residues.

The genes are TRBV11-2 and TRBJ2-7; no definite D call. V lost 3 bases, J lost 4 bases, and 7 bases lay in between. In germline, CDR1 is SGHAT, CDR2 FQNNGV. The CDR3 has 12 residues. CDR3 nucleotides: TGTGCCAGCAGCTTCCTCAATTACGAGCAGTACTTC. Amino acid sequence: CASSFLNYEQYF.

This clone showed up just a few times. The sample holds other DNA sequences that translate to the same CDR3. The CDR3 is CASSLAQGNSPLHF. The CDR3 nucleotides read TGTGCCAGCAGCTTAGCACAGGGGAATTCACCCCTCCACTTT. The chain employs TRBV7-9 and TRBJ1-6, with 7 bases that match TRBD1. The V gene's germline CDR1 is SEHNR and CDR2 FQNEAQ (reference sequence). Unmatched junction bases numbered 0, after V lost 0 bases and J lost 7 bases. The CDR3 is 14 residues long.

The chain combines TRBV7-2 with TRBJ2-5; TRBD2 matches at 12 bases. Germline-derived CDR1 and CDR2 are SGHTA and FQGNSA. V lost 4 bases and J lost 4; bases outside the gene matches: 4. The CDR3 length is 15 residues. This CDR3 reads CASSSTSGSGETQYF. The CDR3 DNA reads TGTGCCAGCAGCTCGACTAGCGGGAGCGGAGAGACCCAGTACTTC.

CDR3 region: CASSVVLGGTEAFF. CDR3 bases: TGTGCCAGCAGCGTAGTATTGGGTGGCACTGAAGCTTTCTTT. The chain uses TRBV7-2 and TRBJ1-1; no definite D call. Germline V gives CDR1 SGHTA, CDR2 FQGNSA. V was trimmed by 5 bases and J by 4 bases, leaving 14 bases between them. CDR3 size: 14 residues.

The chain has TRBV29-1 and TRBJ2-7; unclear D gene. Trimming removed 8 bases at V and 6 bases at J, with 11 bases between. The germline CDR1 and CDR2 sequences are SQVTM and ANQGSEA. CDR3 length equals 10 residues. This CDR3 reads CSYRLVEQYF. The CDR3 DNA reads TGCAGCTACCGTCTTGTCGAGCAGTACTTC.

The rearrangement uses TRBV9 and TRBJ2-5; 8 bases agree with TRBD1. The CDR3 totals 15 residues. After removal of 1 base from V and 3 bases from J, the junction contained 5 bases not matched to a gene. CDR1 and CDR2 (germline): SGDLS, YYNGEE. The CDR3 nucleotides read TGTGCCAGCAGCGTAAATACAGGGGGGAAAGAGACCCAGTACTTC. Amino acid sequence: CASSVNTGGKETQYF. Supplemented by reference TRBV9 and TRBJ2-5, the full variable domain reads DSGVTQTPKHLITATGQRVTLRCSPRSGDLSVYWYQQSLDQGLQFLIQYYNGEERAKGNILERFSAQQFPDLHSELNLSSLELGDSALYFCASSVNTGGKETQYFGPGTRLLVL.

V gene TRBV14 combines with J gene TRBJ2-4; TRBD1 agrees at 7 bases. This CDR3 contains 17 residues. Trimming removed 1 base from V and 0 bases from J; junction bases left unmatched: 6. CDR1 and CDR2 (germline): SGHDN, FVKESK. This CDR3 reads CASSQALDRVAKNIQYF. In DNA, the CDR3 is TGTGCCAGCAGCCAAGCCCTTGACAGGGTAGCCAAAAACATTCAGTACTTC.

This clone is a singleton in its sample. The chain couples TRBV19 to TRBJ1-3; D ambiguous. Germline lookup yields CDR1 LNHDA and CDR2 SQIVND (reference sequence). The germline V and J ends were trimmed by 7 bases and 0 bases, with 22 bases remaining between them. This CDR3 is 18 amino acids long. CDR3 in DNA: TGTGCCAGTACCACCGCCAGGCAGACTCAAACCTCTGGAAACACCATATATTTT. Its protein is CASTTARQTQTSGNTIYF. Full variable domain (outside the CDR3, taken from reference TRBV19 and TRBJ1-3): DGGITQSPKYLFRKEGQNVTLSCEQNLNHDAMYWYRQDPGQGLRLIYYSQIVNDFQKGDIAEGYSVSREKKESFPLTVTSAQKNPTAFYLCASTTARQTQTSGNTIYFGEGSWLTVV.

The genes are TRBV30 and TRBJ1-1; D perhaps matches TRBD1 (5 bases). V was cut by 2 bases and J by 6 bases, with 13 bases left in between. CDR1 GTSNPN and CDR2 SVGIG come from the germline V gene (reference sequence). The CDR3 extends over 13 amino acids. The CDR3 loop reads CAWSNRLGAEAFF. The CDR3, as DNA: TGTGCCTGGAGTAACAGGCTGGGGGCTGAAGCTTTCTTT.

The chain couples TRBV2 to TRBJ2-7; D may be TRBD1 (6 bases). Germline CDR1 SNHLY, CDR2 FYNNEI. V was cut by 7 bases and J by 0 bases, with 13 bases left in between. CDR3 length: 14 amino acids. The CDR3 bases are TGTGCCAGCAAGGGGGAAGGGGCCTCCTACGAGCAGTACTTC. Translation: CASKGEGASYEQYF.

The chain recombines TRBV27 with TRBJ1-2, with TRBD1 as a possible D gene (5 bases). Germline loops: CDR1 MNHEY, CDR2 SMNVEV (reference sequence). V was pared by 6 bases and J by 1 base, with 12 bases between. The length of the CDR3 is 14 residues. Here the CDR3 reads CASSREGINYGYTF. CDR3 sequence (DNA): TGTGCCAGCAGCAGGGAGGGAATTAACTATGGCTACACCTTC.

This clone has only a few counts. The chain joins TRBV5-1 to TRBJ2-4; D could derive from TRBD1 or TRBD2 (5 bases each). CDR3 length: 14 residues. CDR1 and CDR2 (germline): SGHRS, YFSETQ. Trimming removed 0 bases at V and 2 bases at J, with 6 bases between. The CDR3 DNA follows: TGCGCCAGCAGCTTGGAGGGACCCAAAAACATTCAGTACTTC. This translates into CASSLEGPKNIQYF.

The genes are TRBV30 and TRBJ1-5; TRBD1 is a possible D gene (6 bases). Germline V lookup: CDR1 GTSNPN, CDR2 SVGIG (reference sequence). There are 13 residues in the CDR3. Trimming removed 4 bases at V and 6 bases at J, with 13 bases between. The DNA of the CDR3 is TGTGCCTGGAAACAGGGTGGGGGTCAGCCCCAGCATTTT. This gives the protein CAWKQGGGQPQHF.

The chain links TRBV28 to TRBJ1-1; D uncertain. The ends were cut back, 6 bases at V and 0 bases at J, with 11 bases in the middle. CDR1 and CDR2 from the germline V gene are MDHEN and SYDVKM. The CDR3 sequence is 14 residues long. The CDR3 is CASRLQVMNTEAFF. The CDR3 DNA reads as TGTGCCAGCAGACTGCAGGTGATGAACACTGAAGCTTTCTTT. The variable domain in full, with the rest retrieved from reference TRBV28 and TRBJ1-1, is DVKVTQSSRYLVKRTGEKVFLECVQDMDHENMFWYRQDPGLGLRLIYFSYDVKMKEKGDIPEGYSVSREKKERFSLILESASTNQTSMYLCASRLQVMNTEAFFGQGTRLTVV.

The chain links TRBV4-2 to TRBJ1-2; 8 positions agree with TRBD1. J lost 7 bases, V lost 4 bases, and 5 bases had no gene match. Germline CDR1 reads LGHNA; CDR2 reads YNFKEQ. The CDR3 covers 13 residues. The CDR3, as DNA: TGTGCCAGCAGCCCCGAGACAGGGGCTGGCTACACCTTC. Amino acids: CASSPETGAGYTF.